This T cell receptor beta chain was captured by sequencing in a study of graft-versus-host responses after intestinal transplantation. On this clone itself: The antigen is unknown.

Assay used: immunoSEQ multiplex PCR; TCRdb lists only in-frame clones, some missing. The table includes roughly 97,000 clones, roughly nine tenths detected once. The input for sequencing was unstimulated CD4+ T cells sorted from spleen or lymph node cells, taken before transplant. This sequence originates from a human donor who was the organ donor for an intestinal transplant.

The CDR3 is CASSVATGANTGELFF. The CDR3, as DNA: TGTGCCAGCAGCGTAGCTACGGGAGCGAACACCGGGGAGCTGTTTTTT. The chain has TRBV9 and TRBJ2-2, with a weak D call TRBD2 (6 bases). Germline-derived CDR1 and CDR2 are SGDLS and YYNGEE. This CDR3 is built from 16 residues. V lost 0 bases, J lost 0 bases, and 9 bases lay in between.